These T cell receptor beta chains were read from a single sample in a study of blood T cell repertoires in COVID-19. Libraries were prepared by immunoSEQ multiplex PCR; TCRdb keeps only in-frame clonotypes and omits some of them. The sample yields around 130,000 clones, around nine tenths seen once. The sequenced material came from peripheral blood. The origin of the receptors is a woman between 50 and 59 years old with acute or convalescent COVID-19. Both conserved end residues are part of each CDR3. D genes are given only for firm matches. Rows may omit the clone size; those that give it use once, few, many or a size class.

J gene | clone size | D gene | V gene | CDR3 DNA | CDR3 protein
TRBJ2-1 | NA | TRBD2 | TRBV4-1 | TGCGCCAGCAGCCCGGGGGGCTCCTACAATGAGCAGTTCTTC | CASSPGGSYNEQFF
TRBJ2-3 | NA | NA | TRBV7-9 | TGTGCCAGCAGCTTTCCGTTCTTTAAAAACGAGGGCACAGATACGCAGTATTTT | CASSFPFFKNEGTDTQYF
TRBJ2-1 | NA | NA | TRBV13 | TGTGCCAGCAGCTTAGGGAGTAGCGGCTCCTACAATGAGCAGTTCTTC | CASSLGSSGSYNEQFF
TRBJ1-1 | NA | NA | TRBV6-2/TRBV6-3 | TGTGCCAGCAGTTACTCGAGAGGCGGCCCTAACACTGAAGCTTTCTTT | CASSYSRGGPNTEAFF
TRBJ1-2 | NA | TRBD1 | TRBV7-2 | TGTGCCAGCAGCTCCCGGACAGGGAACTATGGCTACACCTTC | CASSSRTGNYGYTF
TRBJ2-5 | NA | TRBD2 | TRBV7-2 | TGTGCCAGCAGCCCAGGACTAGCCCGTGAGACCCAGTACTTC | CASSPGLARETQYF
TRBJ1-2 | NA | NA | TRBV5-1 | TGCGCCAGCAGTAACGACGGACAGAACTATGGCTACACCTTC | CASSNDGQNYGYTF
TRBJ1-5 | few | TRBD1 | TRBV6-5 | TGTGCCAGCAGACAACAGGGGAATAGCAATCAGCCCCAGCATTTT | CASRQQGNSNQPQHF
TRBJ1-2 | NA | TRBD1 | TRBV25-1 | TGTGCCAGCAGTGAACCCGGGACAGGGGGCGTCAATGGCTACACCTTC | CASSEPGTGGVNGYTF
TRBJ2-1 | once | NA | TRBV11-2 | TGTGCCAGCAGCTTAGAAGTGGGACTTAGCTCCTACAATGAGCAGTTCTTC | CASSLEVGLSSYNEQFF
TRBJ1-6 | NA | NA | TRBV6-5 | TGTGCCAGCAAAGGGGGGGCAGGCTATAATTCACCCCTCCACTTT | CASKGGAGYNSPLHF
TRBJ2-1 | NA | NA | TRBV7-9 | TGTGCCAGCAGTGGGTGGAGGCGGGGAGACGCCTACAATGAGCAGTTCTTC | CASSGWRRGDAYNEQFF
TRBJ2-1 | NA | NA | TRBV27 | TGTGCCAGCAGTCGGTCCCGCTACCACTACAATGAGCAGTTCTTC | CASSRSRYHYNEQFF
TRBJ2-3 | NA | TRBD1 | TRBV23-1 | TGCGCCAGCAGTCAATCATCCGGGACAGAAAGCACAGATACGCAGTATTTT | CASSQSSGTESTDTQYF
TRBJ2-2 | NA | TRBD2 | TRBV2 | TGTGCCAGCAGTGTACGGGAGGCGAACACCGGGGAGCTGTTTTTT | CASSVREANTGELFF
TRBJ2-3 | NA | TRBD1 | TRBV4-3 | TGCGCCAGCAGCAGGGACAGGGGGTTCCGCACAGATACGCAGTATTTT | CASSRDRGFRTDTQYF
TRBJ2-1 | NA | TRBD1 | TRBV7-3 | TGTGCCAGCAGCTTCGGACAGGGGACCTACAATGAGCAGTTCTTC | CASSFGQGTYNEQFF
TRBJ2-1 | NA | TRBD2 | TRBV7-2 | TGTGCCAGCAGCTTAGTTGGCAAGCGGGGGGGAAGGTGGGAGCAGTTCTTC | CASSLVGKRGGRWEQFF
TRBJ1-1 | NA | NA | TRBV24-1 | TGTGCCACCAGAGATCTGGCTTTCTTT | CATRDLAFF
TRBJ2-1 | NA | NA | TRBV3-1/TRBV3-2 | TGTGCCAGCACCTACAGGGAAAACAATGAGCAGTTCTTC | CASTYRENNEQFF
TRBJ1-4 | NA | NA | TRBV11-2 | TGTGCCAGCAGCCGCTCCCTCGACAGCCTATTGCACGAAAAACTGTTTTTT | CASSRSLDSLLHEKLFF
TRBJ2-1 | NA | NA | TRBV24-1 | TGTGCCACTCCTCGGTGCAGGCGATACAATGAGCAGTTCTTC | CATPRCRRYNEQFF
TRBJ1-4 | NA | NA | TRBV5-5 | TGTGCCAGCAGCTTGACAGGATTAGGGGAAAAACTGTTTTTT | CASSLTGLGEKLFF
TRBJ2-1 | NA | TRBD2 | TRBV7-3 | TGTGCCAGCAGCTCTAGCGGGGGGCTTTACAATGAGCAGTTCTTC | CASSSSGGLYNEQFF
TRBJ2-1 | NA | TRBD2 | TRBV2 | TGTGCCAGCAGGCTTCTAGCGGGAGGGCCAGATGAGCAGTTCTTC | CASRLLAGGPDEQFF
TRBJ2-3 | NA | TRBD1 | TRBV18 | TGTGCCAGCTCACCGCCCGGGGTACTAGGGGGCGCAGATACGCAGTATTTT | CASSPPGVLGGADTQYF
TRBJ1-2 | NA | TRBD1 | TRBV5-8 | TGTGCCAGCAGCTTGTTACAGGGGGCTTCCTATGGCTACACCTTC | CASSLLQGASYGYTF
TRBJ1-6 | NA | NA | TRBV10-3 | TGTGCCATCAGTGTGGAACACCAGGGGACGGGTAATTCACCCCTCCACTTT | CAISVEHQGTGNSPLHF
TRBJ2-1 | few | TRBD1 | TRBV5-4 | TGTGCCGTGGGACAGGGTTACAATGAGCAGTTCTTC | CAVGQGYNEQFF
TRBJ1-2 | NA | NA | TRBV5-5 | TGTGCCAGCAGCCTGCCGGGTGTCGAGGGTGGCTACACCTTC | CASSLPGVEGGYTF
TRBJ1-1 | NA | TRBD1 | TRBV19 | TGTGCCAGTAGTCCGCAGCAGGGGGCGCCCACTGAAGCTTTCTTT | CASSPQQGAPTEAFF
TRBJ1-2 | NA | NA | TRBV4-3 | TGCGCCAGCAGCCAAGACCAGGGGAACTATGGCTACACCTTC | CASSQDQGNYGYTF